This is a list of T cell receptor beta chains from one sample in a study of T cells of healthy individuals. Each CDR3 protein is one row after TCRdb ran MiXCR on the 5' RACE reads. The sample has about 96,000 distinct CDR3 sequences; approximately 18% are singletons. The receptors were gathered from a human donor in good health. CDR3s include the opening cysteine and the closing phenylalanine or tryptophan. Each record gives: V gene, D gene, clone size, J gene, CDR3 DNA, CDR3 protein. The D gene is left open where the match is weak. A row's size may be missing; if present it is once, few, many or a size class.

v_gene: TRBV12-3/TRBV12-4; d_gene: NA; abundance: many; j_gene: TRBJ2-5; CDR3nt: TGTGCCAGCAGACGGGGAGTTTCCCAAGAGACCCAGTACTTC; CDR3aa: CASRRGVSQETQYF
v_gene: TRBV2; d_gene: NA; abundance: few; j_gene: TRBJ1-1; CDR3nt: TGTGCCAGCAGTGAACAGAACACTGAAGCTTTCTTT; CDR3aa: CASSEQNTEAFF
v_gene: TRBV13; d_gene: NA; abundance: NA; j_gene: TRBJ2-1; CDR3nt: TGTGCCAGCAGCTTCCTACGCGAGCAGTTCTTC; CDR3aa: CASSFLREQFF
v_gene: TRBV25-1; d_gene: TRBD1; abundance: few; j_gene: TRBJ1-4; CDR3nt: TGTGCCAGCAGTGAAACGAAAAACGACAGGGCGCGGGAAAAACTGTTTTTT; CDR3aa: CASSETKNDRAREKLFF
v_gene: TRBV6-5; d_gene: NA; abundance: NA; j_gene: TRBJ2-5; CDR3nt: TGTGCCAGCAGTTACTCGTTCACAGCGCTACAAGAGACCCAGTACTTC; CDR3aa: CASSYSFTALQETQYF
v_gene: TRBV7-9; d_gene: TRBD1; abundance: NA; j_gene: TRBJ2-2; CDR3nt: TGTGCCAGCAGCATGACAGGGCCACTGAACACCGGGGAGCTGTTTTTT; CDR3aa: CASSMTGPLNTGELFF
v_gene: TRBV7-3; d_gene: NA; abundance: NA; j_gene: TRBJ2-7; CDR3nt: TGTGCCAGCAGCTTAAGGGGGGCGGCAGGCGACGAGCAGTACTTC; CDR3aa: CASSLRGAAGDEQYF
v_gene: TRBV7-6; d_gene: NA; abundance: few; j_gene: TRBJ2-3; CDR3nt: TGTGCCAGCAGCCTGGGGGGGCCCACAGATACGCAGTATTTT; CDR3aa: CASSLGGPTDTQYF
v_gene: TRBV7-2; d_gene: TRBD2; abundance: medium-sized; j_gene: TRBJ2-7; CDR3nt: TGTGCCAGCAGTGATCCTAGCGGGTGGTCCTACGAGCAGTACTTC; CDR3aa: CASSDPSGWSYEQYF
v_gene: TRBV3-1; d_gene: NA; abundance: few; j_gene: TRBJ2-7; CDR3nt: TGTGCCAGCTCCCTATACAATGAGGGCTACGAGCAGTACTTC; CDR3aa: CASSLYNEGYEQYF
v_gene: TRBV11-2; d_gene: NA; abundance: few; j_gene: TRBJ2-6; CDR3nt: TGTGCCAGCAGTTCCCGCCCGACCTCCCAGGGAACAACTGGGGCCAACGTCCTGACTTTC; CDR3aa: CASSSRPTSQGTTGANVLTF
v_gene: TRBV27; d_gene: NA; abundance: NA; j_gene: TRBJ1-6; CDR3nt: TGTGCCAGCACTCCCTGGGGCAGAGAGCGTAATTCACCCCTCCACTTT; CDR3aa: CASTPWGRERNSPLHF
v_gene: TRBV11-2; d_gene: NA; abundance: NA; j_gene: TRBJ1-6; CDR3nt: TGTGCCAGCAGCTCAGGGAGGACCGGCAATTCACCCCTCCACTTT; CDR3aa: CASSSGRTGNSPLHF
v_gene: TRBV7-2; d_gene: TRBD1; abundance: few; j_gene: TRBJ1-5; CDR3nt: TGTGCCAGCAGCTTGCAGGGGGCAGGGCATCAGCCCCAGCATTTT; CDR3aa: CASSLQGAGHQPQHF
v_gene: TRBV21-1; d_gene: NA; abundance: few; j_gene: TRBJ1-1; CDR3nt: TGTGCCAGCCCGGCAGGACCAAACACTGAAGCTTTCTTT; CDR3aa: CASPAGPNTEAFF
v_gene: TRBV4-3; d_gene: TRBD1; abundance: few; j_gene: TRBJ2-3; CDR3nt: TGCGCCAGCAGCCAAGATTGGACAGGCTCTTCCACAGATACGCAGTATTTT; CDR3aa: CASSQDWTGSSTDTQYF
v_gene: TRBV6-5; d_gene: NA; abundance: few; j_gene: TRBJ2-3; CDR3nt: TGTGCCAGCAGGGGGGCCCAGGGAGCAGATACGCAGTATTTT; CDR3aa: CASRGAQGADTQYF
v_gene: TRBV28; d_gene: TRBD2; abundance: few; j_gene: TRBJ2-7; CDR3nt: TGTGCCAGCAGTCCCATAGCGGGAGTCTCCTACGAGCAGTACTTC; CDR3aa: CASSPIAGVSYEQYF
v_gene: TRBV7-9; d_gene: TRBD1; abundance: NA; j_gene: TRBJ2-7; CDR3nt: TGTGCCAGCAGCTCAGGACAGGGGTATTCCTACGAGCAGTACTTC; CDR3aa: CASSSGQGYSYEQYF
v_gene: TRBV28; d_gene: TRBD1; abundance: few; j_gene: TRBJ2-5; CDR3nt: TGTGCCAGCAGTGTAACACGGGACAGGGAAGAGACCCAGTACTTC; CDR3aa: CASSVTRDREETQYF
v_gene: TRBV15; d_gene: NA; abundance: NA; j_gene: TRBJ2-7; CDR3nt: TGTGCCACCAGCAGAGATCAGACAGGACTCGGCTACGAGCAGTACTTC; CDR3aa: CATSRDQTGLGYEQYF
v_gene: TRBV6-2/TRBV6-3; d_gene: TRBD2; abundance: few; j_gene: TRBJ2-7; CDR3nt: TGTGCCAGCAGTTCCCGACTAGCGGGGGACGAGCAGTACTTC; CDR3aa: CASSSRLAGDEQYF
v_gene: TRBV5-1; d_gene: NA; abundance: few; j_gene: TRBJ1-4; CDR3nt: TGCGCCAGCAGCCTTTCCGGGTCCGGTGAAAAACTGTTTTTT; CDR3aa: CASSLSGSGEKLFF
v_gene: TRBV2; d_gene: NA; abundance: many; j_gene: TRBJ1-1; CDR3nt: TGTGCCAGCAGTGCTATGTTAATTGGGGGCCCCACTGAAGCTTTCTTT; CDR3aa: CASSAMLIGGPTEAFF
v_gene: TRBV5-1; d_gene: NA; abundance: NA; j_gene: TRBJ1-2; CDR3nt: TGCGCCAGCAGCGGCGTGCGGGGGCGCTTGTATGGCTACACCTTC; CDR3aa: CASSGVRGRLYGYTF
v_gene: TRBV3-1; d_gene: TRBD2; abundance: NA; j_gene: TRBJ2-3; CDR3nt: TGTGCCAGCAGCCAATCTAGCGGGGGGTCCACAGATACGCAGTATTTT; CDR3aa: CASSQSSGGSTDTQYF
v_gene: TRBV20-1; d_gene: NA; abundance: once; j_gene: TRBJ1-5; CDR3nt: TGCAGTGCTGCAATGGCAGGGATCGACGATCAGCCCCAGCATTTT; CDR3aa: CSAAMAGIDDQPQHF
v_gene: TRBV20-1; d_gene: NA; abundance: many; j_gene: TRBJ1-2; CDR3nt: TGCAGTGCTAGAGATCAGGCGGGGAGCTATGGCTACACCTTC; CDR3aa: CSARDQAGSYGYTF
v_gene: TRBV5-1; d_gene: NA; abundance: few; j_gene: TRBJ1-1; CDR3nt: TGCGCCAGCAGCTTGGTTCCCGAGAACACTGAAGCTTTCTTT; CDR3aa: CASSLVPENTEAFF
v_gene: TRBV9; d_gene: TRBD1; abundance: NA; j_gene: TRBJ1-1; CDR3nt: TGTGCCAGCAGCGCCAGGGGGGCGGACACTGAAGCTTTCTTT; CDR3aa: CASSARGADTEAFF
v_gene: TRBV20-1; d_gene: NA; abundance: many; j_gene: TRBJ2-1; CDR3nt: TGCAGCGCCGTACGCGGTGAGCAGTTCTTC; CDR3aa: CSAVRGEQFF
v_gene: TRBV29-1; d_gene: TRBD2; abundance: few; j_gene: TRBJ2-7; CDR3nt: TGCAGCGTTGAAGCGGGAGGGCCTCACGAGCAGTACTTC; CDR3aa: CSVEAGGPHEQYF
v_gene: TRBV7-9; d_gene: NA; abundance: NA; j_gene: TRBJ2-5; CDR3nt: TGTGCCAGCAGCTCCCTTAGGAGGTTAGAGACCCAGTACTTC; CDR3aa: CASSSLRRLETQYF
v_gene: TRBV29-1; d_gene: NA; abundance: NA; j_gene: TRBJ1-2; CDR3nt: TGCAGCGTTGAAGATCTTGAACTGCGACGAAACCTCTATGGCTACACCTTC; CDR3aa: CSVEDLELRRNLYGYTF
v_gene: TRBV20-1; d_gene: NA; abundance: NA; j_gene: TRBJ2-1; CDR3nt: TGCAGTGCTAGATGGGGAATTTACAATGAGCAGTTCTTC; CDR3aa: CSARWGIYNEQFF
v_gene: TRBV28; d_gene: NA; abundance: few; j_gene: TRBJ2-7; CDR3nt: TGTGCCAGCAGTTTAGAGGGAGTGGCCTACGAGCAGTACTTC; CDR3aa: CASSLEGVAYEQYF
v_gene: TRBV6-2/TRBV6-3; d_gene: TRBD1; abundance: NA; j_gene: TRBJ1-5; CDR3nt: TGTGCCAGCAGTTCCGACCTCACAGGGGGCAATCAGCCCCAGCATTTT; CDR3aa: CASSSDLTGGNQPQHF
v_gene: TRBV2; d_gene: NA; abundance: many; j_gene: TRBJ2-1; CDR3nt: TGTGCCAGCAGGACGGATGAGGATGAGCAGTTCTTC; CDR3aa: CASRTDEDEQFF
v_gene: TRBV29-1; d_gene: NA; abundance: many; j_gene: TRBJ2-3; CDR3nt: TGCAGCGTCCAATCAGCCCCGACAGGCCCAACTTACACAGATACGCAGTATTTT; CDR3aa: CSVQSAPTGPTYTDTQYF
v_gene: TRBV28; d_gene: NA; abundance: NA; j_gene: TRBJ1-5; CDR3nt: TGTGCCAGCAGTTTGGGGAGGGCGGGGATATATAGCAATCAGCCCCAGCATTTT; CDR3aa: CASSLGRAGIYSNQPQHF
v_gene: TRBV6-4; d_gene: TRBD1; abundance: NA; j_gene: TRBJ2-3; CDR3nt: TGTGCCAGCAGTTTACTCCCCGGGACAGGGGGTACAGATACGCAGTATTTT; CDR3aa: CASSLLPGTGGTDTQYF
v_gene: TRBV7-2; d_gene: TRBD1; abundance: NA; j_gene: TRBJ2-7; CDR3nt: TGTGCCAGCAGCTTAGGAGACAGGGTTACCTACGAGCAGTACTTC; CDR3aa: CASSLGDRVTYEQYF
v_gene: TRBV7-2; d_gene: NA; abundance: once; j_gene: TRBJ1-4; CDR3nt: TGTGCCAGCAGCTTGCGACCTGCGAGTGAAAAACTGTTTTTT; CDR3aa: CASSLRPASEKLFF
v_gene: TRBV9; d_gene: NA; abundance: many; j_gene: TRBJ2-1; CDR3nt: TGTGCCAGCAGCGCCCTCAATGAGCAGTTCTTC; CDR3aa: CASSALNEQFF
v_gene: TRBV4-1; d_gene: NA; abundance: few; j_gene: TRBJ2-7; CDR3nt: TGCGCCAGCAGCCTCAGAAAATCGGGGGACGAGCAGTACTTC; CDR3aa: CASSLRKSGDEQYF
v_gene: TRBV7-2; d_gene: NA; abundance: NA; j_gene: TRBJ2-3; CDR3nt: TGTGCCAGCAGCTCGGCGGTTAGCACAGATACGCAGTATTTT; CDR3aa: CASSSAVSTDTQYF
v_gene: TRBV3-1; d_gene: TRBD2; abundance: NA; j_gene: TRBJ2-1; CDR3nt: TGTGCCAGCAGCCATGGCAGCGGGGAATACAATGAGCAGTTCTTC; CDR3aa: CASSHGSGEYNEQFF
v_gene: TRBV20-1; d_gene: NA; abundance: NA; j_gene: TRBJ1-4; CDR3nt: TGCAGTGCTAGAGTGGACGGACCCAATGAAAAACTGTTTTTT; CDR3aa: CSARVDGPNEKLFF
v_gene: TRBV25-1; d_gene: NA; abundance: NA; j_gene: TRBJ1-6; CDR3nt: TGTGCCAGCAGTGAAACAGGGTCTCGGTCACCCCTCCACTTT; CDR3aa: CASSETGSRSPLHF
v_gene: TRBV20-1; d_gene: NA; abundance: NA; j_gene: TRBJ2-2; CDR3nt: TGCAGTGCTAGAAAATCTGGTTCCGGGGAGCTGTTTTTT; CDR3aa: CSARKSGSGELFF
v_gene: TRBV6-2/TRBV6-3; d_gene: NA; abundance: few; j_gene: TRBJ2-4; CDR3nt: TGTGCCAGCAGTTACTTTTCTACTCCACCCAAAAACATTCAGTACTTC; CDR3aa: CASSYFSTPPKNIQYF
v_gene: TRBV28; d_gene: NA; abundance: NA; j_gene: TRBJ1-5; CDR3nt: TGTGCCAGCAGTTTACAAGGGGAGGGGAGCAATCAGCCCCAGCATTTT; CDR3aa: CASSLQGEGSNQPQHF